A single sample gave rise to the 4 T cell receptor beta chains below, sequenced in a study of shared clonotypes between healthy human individuals. Libraries were prepared by immunoSEQ multiplex PCR; TCRdb keeps only in-frame clonotypes and omits some of them. The sample lists about 2.4 million clones, more than 85% occurring once. Sample: naive CD4+ T cells from PBMCs. Indicated subset: CD45RA+ positively selected. These receptors were taken from a man younger than 35 in good health. Some clones in this sample may be carry-over from other donors' samples.

The chain employs TRBV9 and TRBJ2-2; 8 bases agree with TRBD1. V shed 4 bases, J shed 1 base, and the junction held 6 bases outside the gene matches. Germline assignment: CDR1 SGDLS and CDR2 YYNGEE. The CDR3 covers 16 residues. Here the CDR3 reads CASSRSGQGNTGELFF. The CDR3 DNA reads as TGTGCCAGCAGCCGCAGCGGACAGGGGAACACCGGGGAGCTGTTTTTT.

Details on this clone: Other DNA sequences in this specimen translate into the identical CDR3. The chain joins TRBV18 to TRBJ1-5; unclear D gene. Germline V CDR1 and CDR2: KGHSH, LQKENI. The CDR3 is 14 residues long. The ends were cut back, 3 bases at V and 0 bases at J, with 6 bases in the middle. DNA of the CDR3: TGTGCCAGCTCACCGGCGGGTAGCAATCAGCCCCAGCATTTT. Amino acids: CASSPAGSNQPQHF.

The chain is built from TRBV7-2 and TRBJ1-2; 12 bases line up with TRBD1. V shed 1 base and J 8 bases; nucleotides not matched to a gene: 11. The CDR3 runs 17 residues. Germline assignment: CDR1 SGHTA and CDR2 FQGNSA. This chain's CDR3 is CASSLVVGQGAARGYTF. The CDR3 nucleotides are TGTGCCAGCAGCTTAGTTGTGGGACAGGGGGCGGCGAGGGGCTACACCTTC. Using reference TRBV7-2 and TRBJ1-2 for the parts outside the CDR3, the full variable domain is GAGVSQSPSNKVTEKGKDVELRCDPISGHTALYWYRQSLGQGLEFLIYFQGNSAPDKSGLPSDRFSAERTGGSVSTLTIQRTQQEDSAVYLCASSLVVGQGAARGYTFGSGTRLTVV.

The V and J genes are TRBV7-9 and TRBJ1-3, with no clear D. Per germline, CDR1 SEHNR and CDR2 FQNEAQ (reference sequence). CDR3 size: 13 residues. In DNA, the CDR3 is TGTGTGCACGGTGGAGGGTCTGGAAACACCATATATTTT. This sequence encodes CVHGGGSGNTIYF.